These 8 T cell receptor beta chains share one sample of origin, sequenced in a study of T cells after posttransplantation cyclophosphamide. Here immunoSEQ multiplex PCR was the method, and the copy in TCRdb shows in-frame clones only, minus some. The sample shows around 24,000 clones, no singletons; the ten largest hold under 7.5%. Sequencing was done on a sample of PBMCs. These TCRs come from an older woman in good health, CMV-negative, and a related stem cell transplant donor.

This clone was recorded many times. The chain employs TRBV5-1 and TRBJ1-1; D unclear. Germline-derived CDR1 and CDR2 are SGHRS and YFSETQ. V was trimmed by 0 bases and J by 5 bases, leaving 11 bases between them. CDR3 size: 14 residues. In nucleotides, the CDR3 is TGCGCCAGCAGCTTGGGGGGAGGTGGAACTGAAGCTTTCTTT. It translates to CASSLGGGGTEAFF.

This clone has a count of ten or more. The chain has TRBV7-3 and TRBJ2-1; 13 nucleotides match TRBD2. The V segment lost 5 bases and the J segment 8 bases; nucleotides outside the gene matches: 6. The germline CDR1 and CDR2 sequences are SGHTA and FQGTGA. The CDR3 runs 15 residues. CDR3 nucleotides: TGTGCCAGCAGCGTAGGACTAGCGGGAGTCGATGAGCAGTTCTTC. Encoded protein: CASSVGLAGVDEQFF.

The chain recombines TRBV30 with TRBJ2-3; 10 nucleotides line up with TRBD2. Germline V CDR1 and CDR2: GTSNPN, SVGIG (reference sequence). The V and J ends lost 5 bases and 11 bases, in that order; junction bases with no gene match: 10. The CDR3 totals 13 residues. The CDR3 protein is CAWSLSGRAGQYF. The CDR3 DNA is TGTGCCTGGTCCCTGAGCGGGAGGGCTGGGCAGTATTTT.

This clone showed up many times. The chain links TRBV5-1 to TRBJ2-1; 9 bases match TRBD2. Germline V gives CDR1 SGHRS, CDR2 YFSETQ. The CDR3 runs 16 residues. V lost 7 bases, J lost 4 bases, and 12 bases stayed unmatched. CDR3 sequence: CASGLNSGGDYNEQFF. The DNA of the CDR3 is TGCGCCAGCGGATTAAATAGCGGGGGCGATTACAATGAGCAGTTCTTC.

In its sample, this clone was seen many times. The chain employs TRBV5-8 and TRBJ2-7, with 8 bases fitting TRBD1. Germline V gene lookup returns CDR1 SGHTS and CDR2 YDEGEE. After removal of 0 bases from V and 5 bases from J, the junction contained 4 bases not matched to a gene. The length of the CDR3 is 14 residues. The DNA for the CDR3 is TGTGCCAGCAGCTTGGATCCACAGGGGGACGAGCAGTACTTC. Translated: CASSLDPQGDEQYF.

This clone appeared many times. The chain couples TRBV7-2 to TRBJ2-2, with D hard to call. The germline V gene has CDR1 SGHTA and CDR2 FQGNSA. Trimming took 2 bases from V and 7 from J, leaving 8 bases between them. The CDR3 runs 13 residues. The CDR3 reads CASSLKRIGELFF. In DNA, the CDR3 is TGTGCCAGCAGCTTAAAGAGGATCGGGGAGCTGTTTTTT. Complete variable domain (other parts from reference TRBV7-2 and TRBJ2-2): GAGVSQSPSNKVTEKGKDVELRCDPISGHTALYWYRQSLGQGLEFLIYFQGNSAPDKSGLPSDRFSAERTGGSVSTLTIQRTQQEDSAVYLCASSLKRIGELFFGEGSRLTVL.

This clone was seen at least ten times. J is TRBJ1-2 and V is TRBV7-9; 10 nucleotides align to TRBD1. With V trimmed by 5 bases and J by 3 bases, 3 bases remained unmatched. CDR3 length: 14 amino acids. Germline V gene sequence: CDR1 SEHNR, CDR2 FQNEAQ (reference sequence). Here the CDR3 reads CASSQTGGDYGYTF. DNA for the CDR3: TGTGCCAGCAGCCAGACAGGGGGCGACTATGGCTACACCTTC.

This clone was recorded at least ten times. This chain connects TRBV6-1 to TRBJ1-2; TRBD1 is a possible D gene (6 bases). The CDR3 extends over 12 amino acids. Germline V gene data show CDR1 as MNHNS and CDR2 as SASEGT. The germline V and J ends were trimmed by 6 bases and 8 bases, with 13 bases remaining between them. The CDR3 here is CASSATGFGYTF. CDR3 sequence (DNA): TGTGCCAGCAGCGCAACAGGGTTCGGCTACACCTTC.